One sample yielded the 26 T cell receptor beta chains listed below, sequenced in a study of T cell repertoires and leukemia-associated antigens. One entry per CDR3 protein, called by TCRdb with MiXCR from the 5' RACE reads. The data show around 14,000 distinct CDR3 sequences, with 35% to 45% seen just once and 7.5% to 10% held by the top ten. Their specific antigens are unknown. The source material was CD3+ T cells sorted from blood and cultured. These receptors came from a female donor in good health.

This clonotype turned up a few times. This chain links TRBV12-3 or TRBV12-4 with TRBJ2-7; D remains unclear. V was shortened by 3 bases and J by 0 bases, with 9 bases between the two germline ends. The CDR3 is 14 amino acids. CDR3 sequence: CASSFGPGSYEQYF. The CDR3 nucleotides are TGTGCCAGCAGTTTCGGTCCAGGCTCCTACGAGCAGTACTTC.

This clonotype is labeled medium-sized (0.01 to 0.1%). The chain couples TRBV5-1 to TRBJ2-2; D remains ambiguous. Trimming cost V 0 bases and J 6 bases, with 9 bases left between them. The CDR3 has 14 amino acids. Germline V gives CDR1 SGHRS, CDR2 YFSETQ. CDR3 sequence reads: CASSLEGLPGELFF. The CDR3 region has the DNA TGCGCCAGCAGCTTGGAAGGTCTACCCGGGGAGCTGTTTTTT.

The V and J genes are TRBV7-2 and TRBJ2-3, with 12 bases identical to TRBD2. The CDR3 length is 16 residues. V trimming: 5 bases; J trimming: 3 bases; junction bases outside the gene matches: 6. From germline, CDR1 is SGHTA and CDR2 FQGNSA. This chain's CDR3 is CASSLSTSGRTDTQYF. CDR3 coding DNA: TGTGCCAGCAGCCTTAGTACTAGCGGGAGGACAGATACGCAGTATTTT. The whole variable domain, remainder taken from reference TRBV7-2 and TRBJ2-3, is GAGVSQSPSNKVTEKGKDVELRCDPISGHTALYWYRQSLGQGLEFLIYFQGNSAPDKSGLPSDRFSAERTGGSVSTLTIQRTQQEDSAVYLCASSLSTSGRTDTQYFGPGTRLTVL.

This clonotype appeared many times. The chain carries TRBV29-1 and TRBJ2-4, with a tentative D call TRBD1 (7 bases). CDR1 and CDR2 (germline): SQVTM, ANQGSEA. V lost 3 bases, J lost 3 bases, and 12 bases lay in between. The CDR3 sequence is 14 residues long. This CDR3 is CSVEEGAGKNIQYF. CDR3 DNA sequence: TGCAGCGTTGAGGAGGGGGCTGGCAAAAACATTCAGTACTTC.

The genes are TRBV20-1 and TRBJ2-3; TRBD1 agrees at 7 bases. Trimming removed 1 base from V and 2 bases from J; junction bases left unmatched: 3. Per the germline V gene, CDR1 is DFQATT and CDR2 is SNEGSKA (reference sequence). The CDR3 is 14 residues long. CDR3 region: CSARGQGDTDTQYF. In DNA, the CDR3 is TGCAGTGCTAGAGGACAGGGAGACACAGATACGCAGTATTTT.

Worth noting for this clonotype: One junction end disagrees with the germline gene, perhaps due to a read error. The chain joins TRBV5-5 to TRBJ2-1; D may be TRBD1 (7 bases). The CDR3 extends over 16 amino acids. Germline CDR1 and CDR2: SGHKS and YYEKEE (reference sequence). CDR3 sequence (DNA): TGTGTCAGCAGCTTGGATGCGGGACAGTTCTACAATGAGCAGTTCTTC. Translated: CVSSLDAGQFYNEQFF.

The V call is TRBV20-1, the J call TRBJ2-1, with D unclear. Germline V gene lookup returns CDR1 DFQATT and CDR2 SNEGSKA (reference sequence). V lost 6 bases, J lost 15 bases, and 18 bases lay in between. The CDR3 is made up of 11 amino acids. The CDR3 is CSAPKYNERFF. The CDR3 nucleotides are TGCAGTGCGCCGAAATACAATGAACGGTTCTTC.

In regard to this clonotype: At one boundary the junction diverges from the germline segment, which might be a read error. The rearrangement joins TRBV10-3 to TRBJ2-1; 12 bases align to TRBD2. Germline CDR1 is ENHRY and CDR2 is SYGVKD. The CDR3 sequence is 15 residues long. CDR3 loop: CAFSESTSGGNEQFF. Here the CDR3 DNA reads TGTGCCTTCAGTGAGTCGACTAGCGGGGGCAATGAGCAGTTCTTC.

CDR3 loop: CASSQWSYSNQPQHF. Written as DNA, the CDR3 is TGTGCCAGCAGCCAGTGGAGTTATAGCAATCAGCCCCAGCATTTT. V usage is TRBV3-1 and J usage is TRBJ1-5; D call uncertain. The CDR3 loop spans 15 amino acids. Trimming took 3 bases from V and 0 from J, leaving 9 bases between them. Germline CDR1 LGHDT, CDR2 YNNKEL (reference sequence).

As regards this clonotype: The junction departs from germline at one end; a sequencing error may be responsible. The V call is TRBV7-9, the J call TRBJ2-7, with D unclear. Germline CDR1 is SEHNR and CDR2 is FQNEAQ (reference sequence). The CDR3 has 11 residues. In DNA, the CDR3 is TGTGCCGGCAGCTTAGGTTACGAGCAGTACTTC. It encodes CAGSLGYEQYF.

By share, this clonotype counts as medium-sized. V gene TRBV10-3 combines with J gene TRBJ1-1; TRBD1 is a possible D gene (6 bases). Trimming left V 2 bases short and J 5 bases short, with 18 bases between. The CDR3 length is 16 residues. Germline lookup yields CDR1 ENHRY and CDR2 SYGVKD. The CDR3 nucleotides read TGTGCCATCAGTGAGGGAGAAGGGCAGGGGACGACTGAAGCTTTCTTT. It is translated as CAISEGEGQGTTEAFF.

This clonotype was seen many times. V and J are TRBV24-1 and TRBJ2-2; unclear D gene. This CDR3 has 13 residues. Germline V gene sequence: CDR1 KGHDR, CDR2 SFDVKD. Trimming removed 4 bases from V and 7 bases from J, with 9 bases in between. In DNA, the CDR3 is TGTGCCACCAGTGAACTAACCGGCGGGGAGCTGTTTTTT. Its protein is CATSELTGGELFF.

This clonotype was seen many times. This chain uses TRBV12-3 or TRBV12-4 with TRBJ1-3; a weak D match, TRBD1 (6 bases). V was shortened by 4 bases and J by 0 bases, with 16 bases between the two germline ends. The CDR3 is 17 residues long. The CDR3 coding sequence is TGTGCCAGCAGTTCAACTGACCGGGACAACTCTGGAAACACCATATATTTT. Protein product: CASSSTDRDNSGNTIYF.

Regarding this clonotype: A clone one base away is much larger, so this may be a read error. The J gene is TRBJ2-5, the V gene TRBV7-9, with D tentatively TRBD2 (6 bases). CDR3 length equals 15 residues. Germline V lookup: CDR1 SEHNR, CDR2 FQNEAQ (reference sequence). The CDR3, as DNA: TGTGCCGGCAGCTTAGCGCTGAGAGGCGGGGAGACCCAGTGCTTC. Protein: CAGSLALRGGETQCF.

Within the sample, this clonotype is medium-sized. V gene TRBV20-1 combines with J gene TRBJ1-2; TRBD1 might be the D (6 bases). CDR1 and CDR2 from the germline V gene are DFQATT and SNEGSKA (reference sequence). The CDR3 extends over 13 amino acids. V gave up 3 bases and J gave up 7 bases, with 15 bases separating them. The CDR3 DNA sequence: TGCAGTGCTAGCCCCACAGGGCGGAGTGGCTACACCTTC. Its protein is CSASPTGRSGYTF.

Points on this clonotype: Germline and junction disagree at one end, which may indicate a read error. The chain is built from TRBV5-1 and TRBJ2-3; D call uncertain. The CDR3 loop spans 15 amino acids. Germline V gene lookup returns CDR1 SGHRS and CDR2 YFSETQ. The CDR3 here is CASGFNGVSTDTQCF. DNA of the CDR3: TGCGCCAGCGGCTTCAACGGAGTCAGCACAGATACGCAGTGTTTT.

In DNA form, the CDR3 reads TGTGCCAGCAGCCCCGAGCCCGGATCACAAGAGACCCAGTACTTC. Translation: CASSPEPGSQETQYF. This rearrangement joins TRBV7-3 to TRBJ2-5, with D unresolved. The ends were cut back, 5 bases at V and 2 bases at J, with 15 bases in the middle. CDR1 SGHTA and CDR2 FQGTGA come from the germline V gene. This CDR3 is built from 15 residues.

Relative to its sample, this clonotype is medium-sized (0.01 to 0.1%). The CDR3 sequence is CSARDQRENLEMNEQFF. Written as DNA, the CDR3 is TGCAGTGCTAGAGATCAGCGTGAGAACCTGGAGATGAATGAGCAGTTCTTC. The chain carries TRBV20-1 and TRBJ2-1; D call uncertain. The V gene's germline CDR1 is DFQATT and CDR2 SNEGSKA (reference sequence). V dropped 0 bases and J dropped 7 bases, with 22 bases sitting between them. The CDR3 totals 17 residues.

The chain uses TRBV5-1 and TRBJ2-1; 7 positions agree with TRBD2. This CDR3 has 14 amino acids. Germline-derived CDR1 and CDR2 are SGHRS and YFSETQ. The junction had 8 bases not matched to a gene; V was cut back by 6 bases and J by 5 bases. CDR3 sequence reads: CASNRLAEHNEQFF. As DNA, the CDR3 is TGCGCCAGCAACCGTCTAGCGGAACACAATGAGCAGTTCTTC.

Note on this clonotype: One junction end does not reproduce the germline sequence, and a read error may be involved. The chain couples TRBV7-2 to TRBJ1-5; D gene unclear. The germline V gene encodes CDR1 SGHTA and CDR2 FQGNSA. The CDR3 covers 14 residues. The CDR3 sequence: CASSPGRYNQPQHF. CDR3 in DNA: TGTGCCAGCAGCCCGGGCAGGTACAATCAGCCCCAACATTTT.

This clonotype was seen at least ten times. The CDR3 loop reads CASSPFRSYEQYF. Here the CDR3 DNA reads TGTGCCAGCTCACCGTTTCGTTCCTACGAGCAGTACTTC. This chain joins TRBV18 and TRBJ2-7; D is uncertain. With 3 bases removed from V and 1 base from J, the gap between germline ends came to 7 bases. Germline V gives CDR1 KGHSH, CDR2 LQKENI. The CDR3 has 13 amino acids.

This clonotype has ten or more counts. V is TRBV20-1 and J is TRBJ2-1; D call uncertain. The CDR3 has 15 amino acids. Germline loops: CDR1 DFQATT, CDR2 SNEGSKA (reference sequence). V was clipped by 3 bases and J by 5 bases, with 17 bases between them. CDR3 sequence reads: CSARVPEIMHNEQFF. The CDR3 bases are TGCAGTGCTAGGGTCCCGGAAATAATGCACAATGAGCAGTTCTTC.

The table lists this clonotype with many counts. The chain uses TRBV29-1 and TRBJ2-1; D is possibly TRBD2 (6 bases). From germline, CDR1 is SQVTM and CDR2 ANQGSEA. Deletions cut 2 bases from V and 6 bases from J, with 14 bases between. CDR3 length: 14 amino acids. Written as DNA, the CDR3 is TGCAGCGTTGAACCGGGGGAGCGGCCCAATGAGCAGTTCTTC. Its translation: CSVEPGERPNEQFF.

Note on this clonotype: A read error may produce the germline difference seen at one junction end. The V gene is TRBV6-5, the J gene TRBJ2-2; the D gene is possibly TRBD2 (5 bases). This CDR3 contains 13 residues. Germline CDR1 and CDR2: MNHEY and SVGAGI. CDR3 in amino acids: CTSGAYLAGELFF. CDR3 bases: TGTACCAGCGGAGCATACCTTGCTGGGGAGCTGTTTTTT.

This clonotype qualifies as medium-sized (0.01 to 0.1%). This chain links TRBV7-2 with TRBJ1-1, with no clear D. CDR1 SGHTA and CDR2 FQGNSA come from the germline V gene. Trimming removed 3 bases from V and 4 bases from J, with 15 bases in between. The CDR3 sequence is 15 residues long. The CDR3 reads CASSFPGYWVTEAFF. The CDR3 nucleotides are TGTGCCAGCAGCTTTCCGGGGTATTGGGTCACTGAAGCTTTCTTT.

V usage is TRBV6-1 and J usage is TRBJ2-1, with D uncertain. Germline V gene sequence: CDR1 MNHNS, CDR2 SASEGT. V dropped 6 bases and J dropped 6 bases, with 15 bases sitting between them. The length of the CDR3 is 14 residues. CDR3 amino acids: CASRLPGASNEQFF. The DNA for the CDR3 is TGTGCCAGCAGACTTCCTGGAGCGTCCAATGAGCAGTTCTTC.